One T cell receptor beta chain is described in this entry. Libraries were prepared by immunoSEQ multiplex PCR; TCRdb keeps only in-frame clonotypes and omits some of them. The sample consists of more than 110,000 clones, 75% to 85% of them appearing once. This entry comes from a study of cytotoxic CD8 clonotypes in ibrutinib-treated CLL. This CDR3 has 15 residues. Germline loops: CDR1 LNHDA, CDR2 SQIVND (reference sequence). V lost 2 bases and J lost 4; bases outside the gene matches: 2. The sample was PBMCs, taken after 36 months of ibrutinib treatment. The clonotype comes from a human donor with chronic lymphocytic leukemia. V gene TRBV19 combines with J gene TRBJ2-1, with 10 bases lining up with TRBD2. This CDR3 reads CASSISSGGYNEQFF. The CDR3 DNA is TGTGCCAGTAGTATATCTAGCGGGGGATACAATGAGCAGTTCTTC.